These 9 T cell receptor beta chains originate from one sample sequenced in a study of T cells in Graves' hyperthyroidism and ophthalmopathy. RNA transcripts gave rise to amplified TCR beta CDR3 regions. An initial round of RT-PCR targeting the TCR CDR3 relied on the HTBI primer set. MiXCR, applied by TCRdb to the multiplex PCR reads, yields one record per CDR3 protein. The sample shows some 490,000 distinct CDR3 sequences, about 16% of them seen only once. Material: blood. Receptor source: a woman aged 25 to 39 with Graves' ophthalmopathy.

V gene TRBV24-1 combines with J gene TRBJ2-3, with unresolved D. V lost 2 bases, J lost 0 bases, and 11 bases lay in between. The CDR3 covers 16 residues. CDR1 and CDR2 (germline): KGHDR, SFDVKD. The chain's CDR3 is CATSDYRDSSTDTQYF. The CDR3 nucleotides are TGTGCCACCAGTGATTACAGAGATTCTAGCACAGATACGCAGTATTTT.

V is TRBV18 and J is TRBJ2-7; D gene ambiguous. CDR1 KGHSH and CDR2 LQKENI come from the germline V gene. The V end lost 2 bases, the J end lost 5 bases, and 13 bases lay between the germline ends. The CDR3 is 14 amino acids. CDR3 DNA: TGTGCCAGCTCACCAACGTCGAGAATAAACGAGCAGTACTTC. Its translation is CASSPTSRINEQYF.

The chain combines TRBV11-2 with TRBJ2-7; D remains ambiguous. The CDR3 extends over 16 amino acids. Deletions cut 5 bases from V and 2 bases from J, with 19 bases between. CDR1 is SGHAT and CDR2 is FQNNGV in the germline V gene. In nucleotides, the CDR3 is TGTGCCAGCAGCCGATACCCGGACGCCAAACCCTACGAGCAGTACTTC. It specifies CASSRYPDAKPYEQYF.

This rearrangement joins TRBV6-2 or TRBV6-3 to TRBJ2-1; 7 bases agree with TRBD2. The CDR3 totals 12 residues. Trimming removed 5 bases from V and 9 bases from J; junction bases left unmatched: 4. Germline values: CDR1 MNHEY, CDR2 SVGEGT. This CDR3 reads CASSTSASEQFF. The CDR3 DNA reads TGTGCCAGCAGTACTAGCGCTAGTGAGCAGTTCTTC.

This clonotype has at least ten counts. The V and J genes are TRBV20-1 and TRBJ2-1; 9 positions agree with TRBD1. This CDR3 region has 15 residues. CDR1 and CDR2 (germline): DFQATT, SNEGSKA (reference sequence). CDR3 DNA: TGCACCCTAACCCGACAGGGACAGGGTATGAATGAGCAGTTCTTC. This encodes CTLTRQGQGMNEQFF.

The CDR3 loop is CASSVSQGPFEQYF. CDR3 nucleotide sequence: TGTGCCAGCAGCGTTAGCCAGGGACCCTTCGAGCAGTACTTC. The chain has TRBV9 and TRBJ2-7, with D possibly called TRBD1 or TRBD2 (5 bases each). This CDR3 comprises 14 residues. The V end lost 2 bases, the J end lost 6 bases, and 15 bases lay between the germline ends. Germline V gene sequence: CDR1 SGDLS, CDR2 YYNGEE.

This clonotype was recorded many times. The rearrangement links TRBV3-1 to TRBJ2-3; 8 nucleotides match TRBD1. The CDR3 spans 16 residues. Per the germline V gene, CDR1 is LGHDT and CDR2 is YNNKEL (reference sequence). V shed 2 bases and J 4 bases; nucleotides not matched to a gene: 8. Written as DNA, the CDR3 is TGTGCCAGCAGCCAAAGCGGAACGACAGGGGCAGATACGCAGTATTTT. Its translation: CASSQSGTTGADTQYF.

This sequence joins TRBV25-1 and TRBJ2-5, with a tentative D call TRBD2 (5 bases). V gave up 6 bases and J gave up 1 base, with 15 bases separating them. CDR3 length: 15 residues. Germline V gives CDR1 MGHDK, CDR2 SYGVNS. The chain's CDR3 is CASSHGSGLQETQYF. The CDR3 DNA reads as TGTGCCAGCAGCCATGGGTCAGGACTCCAAGAGACCCAGTACTTC.

The rearrangement joins TRBV28 to TRBJ1-5; 10 nucleotides line up with TRBD1. V lost 6 bases, J lost 6 bases, and 8 bases stayed unmatched. Germline CDR1 MDHEN, CDR2 SYDVKM. The CDR3 consists of 15 residues. The CDR3 reads CASRSGTGVAQPQHF. CDR3 coding DNA: TGTGCCAGCAGGTCCGGGACAGGGGTTGCTCAGCCCCAGCATTTT.